A single sample is the source of the 30 T cell receptor beta chains below, sequenced in a study of OX40 agonist ivuxolimab in advanced cancers. TCRdb keeps only in-frame clones here, not all; method: immunoSEQ multiplex PCR. The table shows almost 85,000 clones, with approximately 93% occurring only once. The material sequenced was CD4+ or CD8+ T cells sorted from blood, taken in a trial of the OX40 agonist ivuxolimab. Source of these receptors: an adult with an advanced solid tumor such as melanoma, head and neck, liver or kidney cancer.

The chain is built from TRBV5-5 and TRBJ2-3; the D call may be TRBD1 or TRBD2 (5 bases each). Trimming pared 4 bases from V and 0 bases from J, leaving 15 bases between. From germline, CDR1 is SGHKS and CDR2 YYEKEE (reference sequence). The CDR3 spans 16 residues. The CDR3: CASSRGPGISTDTQYF. CDR3 nucleotide sequence: TGTGCCAGCAGCCGCGGGCCAGGGATTAGCACAGATACGCAGTATTTT. The full variable domain, completed using reference TRBV5-5 and TRBJ2-3, is DAGVTQSPTHLIKTRGQQVTLRCSPISGHKSVSWYQQVLGQGPQFIFQYYEKEERGRGNFPDRFSARQFPNYSSELNVNALLLGDSALYLCASSRGPGISTDTQYFGPGTRLTVL.

The chain links TRBV5-1 to TRBJ2-7; TRBD1 is a possible D gene (5 bases). The germline V gene encodes CDR1 SGHRS and CDR2 YFSETQ. The CDR3 runs to 13 residues. The V end was cut by 1 base, the J end by 5 bases, with 10 bases between. The DNA for the CDR3 is TGCGCCAGCAGCTTGAACCAGGGCCACGAGCAGTACTTC. This sequence encodes CASSLNQGHEQYF. The full variable domain, its missing parts supplied by reference TRBV5-1 and TRBJ2-7, is KAGVTQTPRYLIKTRGQQVTLSCSPISGHRSVSWYQQTPGQGLQFLFEYFSETQRNKGNFPGRFSGRQFSNSRSEMNVSTLELGDSALYLCASSLNQGHEQYFGPGTRLTVT.

The chain has TRBV7-9 and TRBJ1-1, with D possibly TRBD1 on 5 matching bases. V was shortened by 1 base and J by 5 bases, with 11 bases between the two germline ends. The CDR3 runs 14 residues. Germline CDR1 is SEHNR and CDR2 is FQNEAQ (reference sequence). CDR3 bases: TGTGCCAGCAGCTTAGTCCGGGGGTGGACTGAAGCTTTCTTT. It yields the protein CASSLVRGWTEAFF.

As to this clone: The sample carries other DNA sequences with the same CDR3. V and J are TRBV7-9 and TRBJ2-1, with D uncertain. The length of the CDR3 is 13 residues. Deletions cut 1 base from V and 4 bases from J, with 5 bases between. Germline CDR1 is SEHNR and CDR2 is FQNEAQ (reference sequence). The CDR3 DNA reads TGTGCCAGCAGCTTAGTGGGATACAATGAGCAGTTCTTC. Amino acid sequence: CASSLVGYNEQFF. Full variable domain (remainder filled in from reference TRBV7-9 and TRBJ2-1): DTGVSQNPRHKITKRGQNVTFRCDPISEHNRLYWYRQTLGQGPEFLTYFQNEAQLEKSRLLSDRFSAERPKGSFSTLEIQRTEQGDSAMYLCASSLVGYNEQFFGPGTRLTVL.

This clone has a handful of counts. This chain links TRBV27 with TRBJ2-7, with TRBD2 matching 10 bases. J was trimmed by 3 bases and V by 6 bases; bases with no gene match: 23. Germline V gene lookup returns CDR1 MNHEY and CDR2 SMNVEV (reference sequence). The CDR3 is 20 residues long. CDR3 in amino acids: CASRPQGAGGILSGVYEQYF. CDR3 DNA: TGTGCCAGCAGGCCCCAGGGAGCGGGAGGGATCCTATCCGGGGTCTACGAGCAGTACTTC.

The gene calls are TRBV27 and TRBJ2-1; 10 nucleotides line up with TRBD2. CDR3 length: 15 amino acids. Germline V gene lookup returns CDR1 MNHEY and CDR2 SMNVEV (reference sequence). Trimming removed 5 bases from V and 8 bases from J; junction bases left unmatched: 9. The CDR3: CASSAPLAGVDEQFF. In nucleotides, the CDR3 is TGTGCCAGCAGTGCCCCTCTAGCGGGGGTCGATGAGCAGTTCTTC.

This clone came up once. The chain is built from TRBV20-1 and TRBJ2-7, with a possible D match to TRBD1 (5 bases). CDR1 is DFQATT and CDR2 is SNEGSKA in the germline V gene (reference sequence). The CDR3 covers 11 residues. V lost 7 bases and J lost 2, with 9 bases in between. The CDR3, as DNA: TGCAGTGTGGGGCCACCCTACGAGCAGTACTTC. The encoded protein is CSVGPPYEQYF.

The chain combines TRBV9 with TRBJ2-5; TRBD2 aligns across 7 bases. Germline V gene data show CDR1 as SGDLS and CDR2 as YYNGEE. V was pared by 3 bases and J by 1 base, with 6 bases of the junction left unmatched. The CDR3 is 15 residues long. As DNA, the CDR3 is TGTGCCAGCAGCGCTAGCGGAGCCCCCCAAGAGACCCAGTACTTC. This codes for CASSASGAPQETQYF.

This chain links TRBV2 with TRBJ2-4; TRBD1 is a possible D gene (6 bases). In germline, CDR1 is SNHLY, CDR2 FYNNEI. V was pared by 10 bases and J by 0 bases, with 13 bases between. The CDR3 has 14 amino acids. CDR3 bases: TGTGCCAACAGAACAGGGCTAGCCAAAAACATTCAGTACTTC. It codes for CANRTGLAKNIQYF.

This clone came up once. The chain is built from TRBV27 and TRBJ2-1; no firm D call. CDR3 length: 14 amino acids. Germline V gene data show CDR1 as MNHEY and CDR2 as SMNVEV (reference sequence). Trimming cost V 0 bases and J 8 bases, with 11 bases left between them. The CDR3 is CASSLSGPSYEQFF. CDR3 in DNA: TGTGCCAGCAGTTTATCGGGCCCCTCCTATGAGCAGTTCTTC.

The genes are TRBV27 and TRBJ2-3; no clear D. Germline V gene data show CDR1 as MNHEY and CDR2 as SMNVEV (reference sequence). The V end lost 3 bases, the J end lost 1 base, and 5 bases lay between the germline ends. This CDR3 is 13 amino acids long. CDR3 in amino acids: CASSFLGTDTQYF. The CDR3 DNA reads TGTGCCAGCAGTTTCCTCGGCACAGATACGCAGTATTTT.

The rearrangement links TRBV7-3 to TRBJ2-2; D gene ambiguous. Deletions cut 7 bases from V and 0 bases from J, with 15 bases between. Germline lookup yields CDR1 SGHTA and CDR2 FQGTGA. This CDR3 has 16 amino acids. CDR3 coding DNA: TGTGCCAGCACCAATCGACCACACTCGAACACCGGGGAGCTGTTTTTT. Translation gives CASTNRPHSNTGELFF. Full variable domain (missing parts from reference TRBV7-3 and TRBJ2-2): GAGVSQTPSNKVTEKGKYVELRCDPISGHTALYWYRQSLGQGPEFLIYFQGTGAADDSGLPNDRFFAVRPEGSVSTLKIQRTERGDSAVYLCASTNRPHSNTGELFFGEGSRLTVL.

This chain uses TRBV9 with TRBJ1-1; 7 bases fit TRBD1. CDR3 length equals 13 residues. Germline CDR1 and CDR2: SGDLS and YYNGEE. The V segment lost 3 bases and the J segment 2 bases; nucleotides outside the gene matches: 1. The CDR3 protein is CASSGQGNTEAFF. The CDR3 DNA reads as TGTGCCAGCAGCGGACAGGGTAACACTGAAGCTTTCTTT.

CDR3 bases: TGTGCCAGCAGCTTAGGACAGGGGAGGTACGATGAGCAGTTCTTC. Its protein is CASSLGQGRYDEQFF. This sequence joins TRBV11-2 and TRBJ2-1, with 8 bases fitting TRBD1. V gave up 1 base and J gave up 8 bases; unmatched junction bases: 7. Per the germline V gene, CDR1 is SGHAT and CDR2 is FQNNGV. The length of the CDR3 is 15 residues.

The genes are TRBV5-1 and TRBJ2-2; 14 nucleotides agree with TRBD2. The germline gives CDR1 SGHRS, CDR2 YFSETQ. The CDR3 is 17 residues long. Germline trimming cut 4 bases from V and 1 base from J; bases unmatched to any gene: 3. This CDR3 is CASSAGTSGRNTGELFF. The CDR3 DNA follows: TGCGCCAGCAGCGCAGGGACTAGCGGGAGGAACACCGGGGAGCTGTTTTTT. Looking up the rest from reference TRBV5-1 and TRBJ2-2 gives the full variable domain: KAGVTQTPRYLIKTRGQQVTLSCSPISGHRSVSWYQQTPGQGLQFLFEYFSETQRNKGNFPGRFSGRQFSNSRSEMNVSTLELGDSALYLCASSAGTSGRNTGELFFGEGSRLTVL.

The chain links TRBV7-3 to TRBJ2-2, with TRBD2 matching 7 bases. CDR1 SGHTA and CDR2 FQGTGA come from the germline V gene. The length of the CDR3 is 18 residues. V was pared by 2 bases and J by 3 bases, with 12 bases of the junction left unmatched. The CDR3 region is CASSLAASGKWDTGELFF. The CDR3 nucleotides read TGTGCCAGCAGCTTAGCGGCTAGCGGCAAGTGGGACACCGGGGAGCTGTTTTTT. The complete variable domain, with remaining parts taken from reference TRBV7-3 and TRBJ2-2, reads GAGVSQTPSNKVTEKGKYVELRCDPISGHTALYWYRQSLGQGPEFLIYFQGTGAADDSGLPNDRFFAVRPEGSVSTLKIQRTERGDSAVYLCASSLAASGKWDTGELFFGEGSRLTVL.

The chain couples TRBV27 to TRBJ2-7; 8 nucleotides agree with TRBD2. The CDR3 is 14 amino acids. Trimming cost V 5 bases and J 2 bases; bases outside gene matches: 5. Germline values: CDR1 MNHEY, CDR2 SMNVEV (reference sequence). The CDR3 coding sequence is TGTGCCAGCAGTCCAATAGCGGGACCCTACGAGCAGTACTTC. Its translation is CASSPIAGPYEQYF.

V and J are TRBV4-1 and TRBJ2-7; 7 positions agree with TRBD2. Germline loops: CDR1 MGHRA, CDR2 YSYEKL. This CDR3 is 14 amino acids long. V lost 1 base to trimming and J lost 7 bases; unmatched junction nucleotides: 7. DNA of the CDR3: TGCGCCAGCAGCCAAGGACTAGCTAACTATGAGCAGTACTTC. This sequence encodes CASSQGLANYEQYF.

The rearrangement links TRBV4-3 to TRBJ2-5; D gene uncertain. The assigned J gene may be wrong: the sequence end matches TRBJ2-7 better. The CDR3 loop spans 12 amino acids. The germline V gene encodes CDR1 LGHNA and CDR2 YSLEER. The CDR3 protein is CASSQDRVEQYF. DNA for the CDR3: TGCGCCAGCAGCCAAGACCGGGTCGAGCAGTACTTC.

The chain uses TRBV6-5 and TRBJ2-7; TRBD1 aligns across 10 bases. The CDR3 spans 15 residues. Trimming cost V 6 bases and J 4 bases; bases outside gene matches: 9. Per the germline V gene, CDR1 is MNHEY and CDR2 is SVGAGI. The CDR3 sequence is CASRSGQGVLYEQYF. The CDR3 bases are TGTGCCAGCAGAAGCGGACAGGGGGTCCTTTACGAGCAGTACTTC.

The rearrangement links TRBV21-1 to TRBJ1-2. TRBV21-1 is given as a pseudogene. The CDR3 is 14 amino acids. The CDR3 loop reads CASSKGNPGYGYTF. CDR3 nucleotide sequence: TGTGCCAGCAGCAAAGGAAATCCCGGGTATGGCTACACCTTC.

The V call is TRBV9, the J call TRBJ2-1; D possibly corresponds to TRBD2 (7 bases). The CDR3 consists of 16 residues. The V and J ends lost 4 bases and 3 bases respectively, with 17 bases between them. CDR1 and CDR2 (germline): SGDLS, YYNGEE. Here the CDR3 reads CASSPRGVAGYNEQFF. The CDR3 DNA reads as TGTGCCAGCAGCCCTAGGGGGGTAGCGGGCTACAATGAGCAGTTCTTC.

This clone was picked up one time. The J gene is TRBJ1-5, the V gene TRBV7-3; the D is unclear. The CDR3 has 16 residues. Trimming left V 5 bases short and J 7 bases short, with 21 bases between. Germline V gives CDR1 SGHTA, CDR2 FQGTGA. The CDR3 region is CASSTQTWAFRQPQHF. The DNA for the CDR3 is TGTGCCAGCAGCACGCAAACCTGGGCATTCAGGCAGCCCCAGCATTTT.

The chain is built from TRBV29-1 and TRBJ2-7, with TRBD1 matching 9 bases. Per the germline V gene, CDR1 is SQVTM and CDR2 is ANQGSEA. V lost 4 bases and J lost 5; bases outside the gene matches: 9. This CDR3 region has 14 residues. The chain's CDR3 is CSVVFSGQGNEQYF. For the CDR3, the DNA is TGCAGCGTTGTGTTCTCGGGACAGGGTAACGAGCAGTACTTC.

The rearrangement joins TRBV9 to TRBJ2-6; D possibly uses TRBD1 or TRBD2 (6 bases each). The CDR3 contains 14 residues. Germline loops: CDR1 SGDLS, CDR2 YYNGEE. V was cut by 5 bases and J by 4 bases, with 10 bases left in between. CDR3 coding DNA: TGTGCCAGCAGAAGGGGGGCCGGGGCCAACGTCCTGACTTTC. This sequence encodes CASRRGAGANVLTF.

V and J are TRBV7-2 and TRBJ2-7; no definite D call. The ends were cut back, 4 bases at V and 3 bases at J, with 7 bases in the middle. This CDR3 has 12 amino acids. Per the germline V gene, CDR1 is SGHTA and CDR2 is FQGNSA. The CDR3 DNA reads as TGTGCCAGCAGCTCGTCGTACTACGAGCAGTACTTC. Translating gives CASSSSYYEQYF.

This chain joins TRBV11-3 and TRBJ2-2; 11 bases align to TRBD1. J was trimmed by 4 bases and V by 5 bases; bases with no gene match: 9. This CDR3 region has 17 residues. Germline V CDR1 and CDR2: SGHNT, YENEEA. CDR3 region: CASSDPDRGLFTGELFF. The CDR3, as DNA: TGTGCCAGCAGCGATCCGGACAGGGGGCTCTTCACCGGGGAGCTGTTTTTT.

The chain is built from TRBV30 and TRBJ2-6; unclear D gene. The length of the CDR3 is 18 residues. Trimming removed 0 bases from V and 0 bases from J, with 15 bases in between. The germline V gene encodes CDR1 GTSNPN and CDR2 SVGIG (reference sequence). CDR3 in amino acids: CAWSVGLLGASGANVLTF. The DNA for the CDR3 is TGTGCCTGGAGTGTTGGTTTACTGGGTGCCTCTGGGGCCAACGTCCTGACTTTC.

The DNA for the CDR3 is TGTGCTAGTGGTCCCGGGAACACTGAAGCTTTCTTT. Protein product: CASGPGNTEAFF. V usage is TRBV12-5 and J usage is TRBJ1-1; D is undetermined. Germline values: CDR1 LGHNT, CDR2 FRNRAP. The CDR3 sequence is 12 residues long. V lost 5 bases and J lost 1, with 5 bases in between. Together with reference TRBV12-5 and TRBJ1-1, the CDR3 gives the full variable domain: DARVTQTPRHKVTEMGQEVTMRCQPILGHNTVFWYRQTMMQGLELLAYFRNRAPLDDSGMPKDRFSAEMPDATLATLKIQPSEPRDSAVYFCASGPGNTEAFFGQGTRLTVV.

J is TRBJ2-7 and V is TRBV29-1, with D possibly being TRBD1 (5 bases). This CDR3 is built from 11 residues. V shed 1 base and J shed 10 bases, with 11 bases lying between them. Germline V gives CDR1 SQVTM, CDR2 ANQGSEA. CDR3 coding DNA: TGCAGCGTTGAAGGGCAGGGTCCACAGTACTTC. This sequence encodes CSVEGQGPQYF.